One and the same sample provided the 14 T cell receptor beta chains below, sequenced in a study of Graves' ophthalmopathy and Graves' hyperthyroidism (dated by TCRdb to 2016 to 2019). This sample was sequenced with an Illumina HiSeq 2000. For repertoire sequencing, the TCR beta CDR3 regions were amplified from RNA transcripts. The first round of RT-PCR was done with HTBI primers and the Qiagen OneStep RT-PCR kit, and was followed by a second round of multiplex PCR, then size selection and purification. TCRdb handled the public reads itself, with Q25 trimming in fastp and clone calling in MiXCR, and kept productive beta chains. Every entry covers one CDR3 protein and lists the most common genes and DNA from its rows. The sample profile shows around 40,000 distinct CDR3 sequences; 52% of them were found once. Roughly a sixth of the sample comes from the top ten. Sequenced material: peripheral blood. The origin of the receptors is an adult man with Graves' ophthalmopathy.

This clonotype is medium-sized (0.01 to 0.1%). The chain recombines TRBV20-1 with TRBJ2-7, with D possibly being TRBD2 (5 bases). The germline CDR1 and CDR2 sequences are DFQATT and SNEGSKA (reference sequence). V was clipped by 3 bases and J by 0 bases, with 9 bases between them. The CDR3 is 13 residues long. The CDR3 reads CSARWESSYEQYV. The CDR3 region has the DNA TGCAGTGCTAGGTGGGAGAGCTCCTACGAGCAGTACGTC.

As concerns this clonotype: A much larger clone lies a single base off, so this may be a read error. The chain recombines TRBV7-4 with TRBJ1-1; D unresolved. Germline lookup yields CDR1 SGHVT and CDR2 SQSDAQ. The CDR3 loop spans 14 amino acids. CDR3 nucleotide sequence: TGTACCAGCAGCCAAGAGTTGCGTAACACTGAAGCTTTCTTT. Protein sequence: CTSSQELRNTEAFF.

At least ten counts were recorded for this clonotype. V and J are TRBV9 and TRBJ1-1; weak D call: TRBD1 (5 bases). V lost 5 bases, J lost 1 base, and 15 bases lay in between. The V gene's germline CDR1 is SGDLS and CDR2 YYNGEE. The CDR3 covers 15 residues. The CDR3 coding sequence is TGTGCCAGCAGACCCTGGGGGGGAAAGAACACTGAAGCTTTCTTT. Amino acids: CASRPWGGKNTEAFF.

This sequence joins TRBV9 and TRBJ2-1; 9 bases are a match to TRBD1. Trimming removed 0 bases from V and 9 bases from J; junction bases left unmatched: 7. The CDR3 consists of 15 residues. The germline gives CDR1 SGDLS, CDR2 YYNGEE. The CDR3 here is CASSVGTGASSEQFF. In nucleotides, the CDR3 is TGTGCCAGCAGCGTAGGGACAGGGGCCTCTTCTGAGCAGTTCTTC.

This chain links TRBV6-2 or TRBV6-3 with TRBJ2-2; 13 nucleotides match TRBD2. Germline values: CDR1 MNHEY, CDR2 SVGEGT. This CDR3 spans 19 amino acids. V lost 8 bases and J lost 3; bases outside the gene matches: 15. The CDR3: CASRTSGGSFWGDTGELFF. The CDR3 region has the DNA TGTGCCAGCCGGACTAGCGGGGGCTCTTTTTGGGGGGACACCGGGGAGCTGTTTTTT.

This clonotype was observed at least ten times. The CDR3 DNA reads TGTGCCAGCAGCGAAGGGGTGGCAGATACGCAGTATTTT. Protein sequence: CASSEGVADTQYF. The V and J genes are TRBV5-4 and TRBJ2-3, with D perhaps TRBD1 (5 bases). Germline CDR1 reads SGHNT; CDR2 reads YYREEE (reference sequence). The CDR3 runs to 13 residues. V was pared by 4 bases and J by 4 bases, with 10 bases between.

The table lists this clonotype with many counts. The chain links TRBV19 to TRBJ2-1; perhaps TRBD1 as D (5 bases). This CDR3 spans 15 amino acids. V lost 3 bases to trimming and J lost 0 bases, with 9 bases between them. Germline CDR1 is LNHDA and CDR2 is SQIVND (reference sequence). DNA of the CDR3: TGTGCCAGTAGTATGGACATAAGCTCCTACAATGAGCAGTTCTTC. It yields the protein CASSMDISSYNEQFF.

The chain uses TRBV2 and TRBJ1-1; TRBD1 matches at 10 bases. CDR1 and CDR2 from the germline V gene are SNHLY and FYNNEI. This CDR3 contains 15 residues. V lost 6 bases and J lost 4; bases outside the gene matches: 8. The CDR3 sequence: CASRDSGQGRTEAFF. The CDR3, as DNA: TGTGCCAGCAGGGACTCGGGACAGGGGCGCACTGAAGCTTTCTTT.

The chain is built from TRBV10-3 and TRBJ2-7; a possible D gene is TRBD2 (6 bases). Trimming shortened V by 1 base and J by 6 bases, and 10 bases separated the two germline ends. This CDR3 has 13 amino acids. Germline V gene sequence: CDR1 ENHRY, CDR2 SYGVKD. Written as DNA, the CDR3 is TGTGCCATCAGTGAGTTGGGGGGAGGCGAGCAGTACTTC. This codes for CAISELGGGEQYF.

The V and J genes are TRBV20-1 and TRBJ2-7, with TRBD2 matching 8 bases. The germline gives CDR1 DFQATT, CDR2 SNEGSKA (reference sequence). The CDR3 is 12 residues long. V was clipped by 5 bases and J by 5 bases; unmatched bases: 5. CDR3 DNA: TGCAGTGCTTCGGGAGGGTTGGACGAGCAGTACTTC. It is translated as CSASGGLDEQYF.

This clonotype was found many times. The gene calls are TRBV2 and TRBJ2-1; TRBD2 matches at 16 bases. Germline V CDR1 and CDR2: SNHLY, FYNNEI. V trimming: 6 bases; J trimming: 0 bases; junction bases outside the gene matches: 5. The CDR3 has 18 amino acids. The CDR3 here is CASRPGTSGGDSYNEQFF. The CDR3 DNA reads TGTGCCAGCAGACCCGGGACTAGCGGGGGGGACTCCTACAATGAGCAGTTCTTC.

The chain couples TRBV7-2 to TRBJ2-7, with 11 nucleotides matching TRBD2. Germline V gives CDR1 SGHTA, CDR2 FQGNSA. V shed 5 bases, J shed 5 bases, and the junction held 5 bases outside the gene matches. There are 14 residues in the CDR3. Written as DNA, the CDR3 is TGTGCCAGCAGCCATACTAGCGGGGGAGACGAGCAGTACGTC. Protein: CASSHTSGGDEQYV.

This clonotype was found many times. J is TRBJ1-1 and V is TRBV2, with 7 bases lining up with TRBD1. Germline loops: CDR1 SNHLY, CDR2 FYNNEI. V trimming: 4 bases; J trimming: 0 bases; junction bases outside the gene matches: 5. The CDR3 loop spans 15 amino acids. This CDR3 is CASSAGDRLNTEAFF. DNA for the CDR3: TGTGCCAGCAGTGCAGGGGACAGATTGAACACTGAAGCTTTCTTT.

The sample holds many counts of this clonotype. CDR3 nucleotide sequence: TGCAGTGCTAGAGATCAGACAGCTACTCATAACTATGGCTACACCTTC. Protein sequence: CSARDQTATHNYGYTF. The chain employs TRBV20-1 and TRBJ1-2, with D tentatively TRBD1 (5 bases). Germline CDR1 reads DFQATT; CDR2 reads SNEGSKA (reference sequence). The CDR3 is made up of 16 amino acids. Trimming cost V 0 bases and J 1 base, with 15 bases left between them.